The 26 T cell receptor beta chains below come from one sample, sequenced in a study of blood T cell repertoires in COVID-19. Generated by immunoSEQ multiplex PCR, the TCRdb table keeps only in-frame clones and is missing some. The sample yields 150,000 or so clones, over 75% seen once. Sequencing used peripheral blood. The receptors were sampled from a man between 18 and 29 years old with COVID-19, enrolled during active disease.

The gene calls are TRBV15 and TRBJ2-2; D is possibly TRBD1 (6 bases). V was cut by 2 bases and J by 6 bases, with 13 bases left in between. The CDR3 runs 15 residues. CDR1 LNHNV and CDR2 YYDKDF come from the germline V gene (reference sequence). Here the CDR3 reads CATSRKIRGAGELFF. CDR3 nucleotide sequence: TGTGCCACCAGCAGAAAAATCAGGGGAGCCGGGGAGCTGTTTTTT.

This sequence joins TRBV27 and TRBJ1-1; D is perhaps TRBD1 (6 bases). Germline CDR1 MNHEY, CDR2 SMNVEV (reference sequence). The CDR3 spans 13 residues. The V end lost 6 bases, the J end lost 1 base, and 9 bases lay between the germline ends. The CDR3 loop reads CASRGAWNTEAFF. CDR3 DNA sequence: TGTGCCAGCAGGGGGGCTTGGAACACTGAAGCTTTCTTT.

The rearrangement links TRBV11-2 to TRBJ2-7; TRBD1 matches 8 bases. The CDR3 has 15 residues. V lost 3 bases to trimming and J lost 0 bases; unmatched junction nucleotides: 4. Germline V gene sequence: CDR1 SGHAT, CDR2 FQNNGV. Written as DNA, the CDR3 is TGTGCCAGCAGCTTGGGACAGGATTACTCCTACGAGCAGTACTTC. It codes for CASSLGQDYSYEQYF.

This clone was picked up one time. This chain joins TRBV5-4 and TRBJ1-2; TRBD1 aligns across 9 bases. Trimming at V came to 3 bases and at J to 12 bases, leaving 12 bases not matched to a gene. Germline V gene data show CDR1 as SGHNT and CDR2 as YYREEE (reference sequence). The CDR3 sequence is 14 residues long. CDR3 loop: CASSSPRDRVEHTF. CDR3 DNA sequence: TGTGCCAGCAGCTCCCCTAGGGACAGGGTGGAACACACCTTC.

This chain joins TRBV9 and TRBJ2-7, with D unresolved. This CDR3 spans 14 amino acids. V was pared by 1 base and J by 6 bases, with 14 bases between. Germline assignment: CDR1 SGDLS and CDR2 YYNGEE. The CDR3 DNA sequence: TGTGCCAGCAGCGTAACCTGGGCCCGATCCGAGCAGTACTTC. Translating it yields CASSVTWARSEQYF.

This chain links TRBV14 with TRBJ1-5, with D tentatively TRBD1 (5 bases). The CDR3 spans 18 residues. V lost 4 bases and J lost 2, with 21 bases in between. Germline V gives CDR1 SGHDN, CDR2 FVKESK. The CDR3 DNA is TGTGCCAGCAGCCCGGACTCGGGGGGTCGCGTTGGCAATCAGCCCCAGCATTTT. Translation: CASSPDSGGRVGNQPQHF.

V is TRBV7-6 and J is TRBJ2-7, with a tentative D call TRBD1 (5 bases). Deletions cut 2 bases from V and 5 bases from J, with 10 bases between. CDR1 is SGHVS and CDR2 is FNYEAQ in the germline V gene. This CDR3 spans 13 amino acids. CDR3 sequence (DNA): TGTGCCAGCAGCTTATCAGGGTCGGACGAGCAGTACTTC. Its translation: CASSLSGSDEQYF.

V and J are TRBV18 and TRBJ2-7, with D possibly being TRBD2 (5 bases). TRBJ2-1 explains the end of the DNA better; the J call may be wrong. The CDR3 extends over 14 amino acids. The germline V gene has CDR1 KGHSH and CDR2 LQKENI. For the CDR3, the DNA is TGTGCCAGCTCCCAAGGGAGAGGTCACAATGAGCAGTTCTTC. It yields the protein CASSQGRGHNEQFF.

The rearrangement joins TRBV7-2 to TRBJ2-2; D is possibly TRBD2 (6 bases). Between the trimmed V and J ends, which lost 6 bases and 2 bases, there was a span of 13 bases. This CDR3 is 15 amino acids long. Germline values: CDR1 SGHTA, CDR2 FQGNSA. CDR3 sequence: CASSLGGFNTGELFF. In nucleotides, the CDR3 is TGTGCCAGCAGTTTGGGGGGATTTAACACCGGGGAGCTGTTTTTT.

The rearrangement joins TRBV11-3 to TRBJ2-1, with D perhaps matching TRBD1 (5 bases). CDR3 length: 13 amino acids. Germline CDR1 is SGHNT and CDR2 is YENEEA. Trimming took 6 bases from V and 5 from J, leaving 11 bases between them. CDR3 sequence: CASRLDSNNEQFF. CDR3 DNA: TGTGCCAGCAGACTCGACAGCAACAATGAGCAGTTCTTC. Looking up the rest from reference TRBV11-3 and TRBJ2-1 gives the full variable domain: EAGVVQSPRYKIIEKKQPVAFWCNPISGHNTLYWYLQNLGQGPELLIRYENEEAVDDSQLPKDRFSAERLKGVDSTLKIQPAELGDSAVYLCASRLDSNNEQFFGPGTRLTVL.

The CDR3 DNA is TGTGCCAGTAGCTCCGGACTTTCCACAGATACGCAGTATTTT. Translated, it gives CASSSGLSTDTQYF. This chain connects TRBV19 to TRBJ2-3; possibly TRBD2 for D (5 bases). The CDR3 spans 14 residues. Deletions cut 6 bases from V and 2 bases from J, with 12 bases between. CDR1 is LNHDA and CDR2 is SQIVND in the germline V gene (reference sequence).

Points on this clone: At one end the junction does not follow the germline gene, possibly because of a read error. The J gene is TRBJ2-7, the V gene TRBV30; 13 positions agree with TRBD2. This CDR3 spans 16 amino acids. CDR1 and CDR2 (germline): GTSNPN, SVGIG (reference sequence). CDR3: CAWSTGATLAGGHILF. As DNA, the CDR3 is TGTGCCTGGTCTACGGGGGCGACACTAGCGGGAGGGCATATCCTCTTC.

CDR3 loop: CASSQDPRAYGYTF. The CDR3 DNA sequence: TGCGCCAGCAGCCAAGATCCCAGGGCCTATGGCTACACCTTC. The J gene is TRBJ1-2, the V gene TRBV4-3, with D perhaps TRBD1 (5 bases). Trimming shortened V by 0 bases and J by 4 bases, and 9 bases separated the two germline ends. The CDR3 runs to 14 residues. The V gene's germline CDR1 is LGHNA and CDR2 YSLEER.

The chain couples TRBV5-8 to TRBJ2-7; possible D gene TRBD1, 5 bases. Trimming shortened V by 4 bases and J by 0 bases, and 5 bases separated the two germline ends. The CDR3 is 12 residues long. Germline lookup yields CDR1 SGHTS and CDR2 YDEGEE. The DNA of the CDR3 is TGTGCCAGCAGCAGGGGCTCCTACGAGCAGTACTTC. As protein: CASSRGSYEQYF.

J is TRBJ2-1 and V is TRBV6-2 or TRBV6-3, with D perhaps TRBD1 (6 bases). CDR1 and CDR2 (germline): MNHEY, SVGEGT. The CDR3 runs to 20 residues. The V and J ends lost 6 bases and 0 bases respectively, with 27 bases between them. CDR3 in amino acids: CASSRVAGRGESSSYNEQFF. The CDR3, as DNA: TGTGCCAGCAGCCGCGTCGCGGGCAGGGGAGAATCTAGCTCCTACAATGAGCAGTTCTTC.

V usage is TRBV6-5 and J usage is TRBJ1-5, with D unclear. Germline assignment: CDR1 MNHEY and CDR2 SVGAGI. Trimming left V 0 bases short and J 4 bases short, with 10 bases between. The CDR3 covers 15 residues. This CDR3 reads CASSYSAFQNQPQHF. The DNA for the CDR3 is TGTGCCAGCAGTTACTCGGCTTTTCAGAATCAGCCCCAGCATTTT.

The chain carries TRBV27 and TRBJ1-1; D remains unclear. The germline V gene has CDR1 MNHEY and CDR2 SMNVEV (reference sequence). The CDR3 is made up of 16 amino acids. V gave up 2 bases and J gave up 1 base, with 14 bases separating them. CDR3 coding DNA: TGTGCCAGCAGTTTAGGCCTTTGGGGAGGGAACACTGAAGCTTTCTTT. Protein: CASSLGLWGGNTEAFF.

This chain connects TRBV7-8 to TRBJ2-3; D not resolved. The CDR3 is 12 amino acids. The germline gives CDR1 SGHVS, CDR2 FQNEAQ. V dropped 5 bases and J dropped 5 bases, with 8 bases sitting between them. The CDR3 protein is CASSPDVDTQYF. Here the CDR3 DNA reads TGTGCCAGCAGCCCAGATGTAGATACGCAGTATTTT.

Details on this clone: A much larger clonotype is one base distant, so this may be a read error. This chain links TRBV7-6 with TRBJ2-7, with TRBD2 identical over 7 bases. V was clipped by 0 bases and J by 2 bases; unmatched bases: 1. CDR1 SGHVS and CDR2 FNYEAQ come from the germline V gene. This CDR3 is built from 14 residues. CDR3 DNA sequence: TGTGCCAGCAGCTTAGCGGGAGGGCCCTACGAGCAGTACTTC. Residues: CASSLAGGPYEQYF.

The gene calls are TRBV7-2 and TRBJ2-7, with TRBD2 identical over 12 bases. The V segment lost 3 bases and the J segment 4 bases; nucleotides outside the gene matches: 4. CDR3 size: 15 residues. Looked up from germline, CDR1 is SGHTA and CDR2 is FQGNSA. The CDR3 is CASSLRTSGKYEQYF. CDR3 bases: TGTGCCAGCAGCTTGAGGACTAGCGGGAAGTACGAGCAGTACTTC.

This chain connects TRBV10-1 to TRBJ2-5, with 7 bases lining up with TRBD2. CDR1 is WNHNN, CDR2 SYGVQD, per germline (reference sequence). The V segment lost 4 bases and the J segment 2 bases; nucleotides outside the gene matches: 10. The CDR3 spans 16 residues. CDR3: CASSGGRAGPQETQYF. The CDR3 coding sequence is TGCGCCAGCAGTGGGGGCCGAGCGGGACCGCAAGAGACCCAGTACTTC.

The rearrangement uses TRBV5-4 and TRBJ1-3, with D unclear. This CDR3 has 16 residues. The V end lost 0 bases, the J end lost 8 bases, and 18 bases lay between the germline ends. Germline V gene data show CDR1 as SGHNT and CDR2 as YYREEE (reference sequence). Here the CDR3 DNA reads TGTGCCAGCAGCTTGGGGCCGTCCCAGTTGGGAGACACCATATATTTT. Amino acid sequence: CASSLGPSQLGDTIYF.

The chain combines TRBV3-1 (or the pseudogene TRBV3-2) with TRBJ1-2; TRBD1 is a possible D gene (6 bases). CDR1 is LGHDT, CDR2 YNNKEL, per germline (reference sequence). This CDR3 has 14 amino acids. Trimming pared 0 bases from V and 7 bases from J, leaving 12 bases between. The CDR3 nucleotides are TGTGCCAGCAGCCAAGAGAGGGGGACGGGTGGCTACACCTTC. Protein: CASSQERGTGGYTF.

This chain joins TRBV15 and TRBJ2-7; the match to TRBD2 covers 9 bases. The germline CDR1 and CDR2 sequences are LNHNV and YYDKDF (reference sequence). This CDR3 spans 14 amino acids. Trimming cost V 3 bases and J 5 bases; bases outside gene matches: 5. CDR3 residues: CATSSLAGTHEQYF. DNA for the CDR3: TGTGCCACCAGCAGCCTAGCGGGAACCCACGAGCAGTACTTC.

V usage is TRBV27 and J usage is TRBJ2-3, with a tentative D call TRBD1 (7 bases). Trimming took 8 bases from V and 2 from J, leaving 11 bases between them. Germline V lookup: CDR1 MNHEY, CDR2 SMNVEV (reference sequence). The CDR3 totals 13 residues. The CDR3 region is CASAGQSTDTQYF. Here the CDR3 DNA reads TGTGCCAGCGCGGGACAGTCCACAGATACGCAGTATTTT.

The CDR3 spells CASSALAGINEQFF. The CDR3 DNA sequence: TGTGCCAGCAGTGCACTAGCGGGTATAAATGAGCAGTTCTTC. The chain uses TRBV2 and TRBJ2-1, with TRBD2 matching over 9 bases. V shed 4 bases and J 7 bases; nucleotides not matched to a gene: 5. The CDR3 contains 14 residues. From germline, CDR1 is SNHLY and CDR2 FYNNEI.